Listed below are T cell receptor beta chains from one sample, sequenced in a study of blood T cell repertoires in COVID-19. Libraries were prepared by immunoSEQ multiplex PCR; TCRdb keeps only in-frame clonotypes and omits some of them. Of approximately 250,000 clones in the sample, under 85% are singletons; the top ten hold more than 5.5%. Sequencing was carried out using peripheral blood. The source is a human donor in a cohort sampled during active COVID-19. Both conserved end residues are part of each CDR3. D genes are given only for firm matches. Clone size is stated in some rows and not others, as once, few, many or a class when expanded.

length: 13
V: TRBV7-9
size: once
J: TRBJ1-2
D: NA
DNA: TGTGCCAGCAGCATCGGACATGACTATGGCTACACCTTC
CDR3: CASSIGHDYGYTF

length: 15
V: TRBV30
size: NA
J: TRBJ2-5
D: TRBD2
DNA: TGTGCCTGGAACACCGGGACTAGCGAAGGAGAGACCCAGTACTTC
CDR3: CAWNTGTSEGETQYF

length: 17
V: TRBV24-1
size: once
J: TRBJ2-1
D: TRBD2
DNA: TGTGCCACCAGTGATTTGGACCCCGGGACTAGCGGCAATGAGCAGTTCTTC
CDR3: CATSDLDPGTSGNEQFF

length: 13
V: TRBV2
size: NA
J: TRBJ1-5
D: NA
DNA: TGTGCCAGCAGTATAGCCCTTGAGAAGCCCCAGCATTTT
CDR3: CASSIALEKPQHF

length: 13
V: TRBV24-1
size: NA
J: TRBJ2-6
D: NA
DNA: TGTGCCACCAGTCTTACAGGGGCCAACGTCCTGACTTTC
CDR3: CATSLTGANVLTF

length: 18
V: TRBV11-2
size: NA
J: TRBJ2-5
D: TRBD2
DNA: TGTGCCAGCAGCTTACCCACTCGTGCTAGCGGGAGGAGGGAGACCCAGTACTTC
CDR3: CASSLPTRASGRRETQYF

length: 11
V: TRBV6-2/TRBV6-3
size: NA
J: TRBJ2-5
D: NA
DNA: TGTGCCAGCAGTGAGTACGAGACCCAGTACTTC
CDR3: CASSEYETQYF

length: 15
V: TRBV5-4
size: NA
J: TRBJ2-3
D: TRBD2
DNA: TGTGCCAGCAGCCCGTTCGGGAGCGGGGTGGATACGCAGTATTTT
CDR3: CASSPFGSGVDTQYF

length: 13
V: TRBV19
size: NA
J: TRBJ2-7
D: NA
DNA: TGTGCCAGTAGTATGACTCTTACCTACGAGCAGTACTTC
CDR3: CASSMTLTYEQYF

length: 15
V: TRBV27
size: NA
J: TRBJ2-2
D: NA
DNA: TGTGCCAGCAGTTTATATAACATTAACACCGGGGAGCTGTTTTTT
CDR3: CASSLYNINTGELFF

length: 15
V: TRBV5-1
size: NA
J: TRBJ2-5
D: TRBD1
DNA: TGCGCCAGCAGCTTGAGGGACAGGGAAATGGAGACCCAGTACTTC
CDR3: CASSLRDREMETQYF

length: 15
V: TRBV9
size: NA
J: TRBJ1-4
D: NA
DNA: TGTGCCAGCAGCGCGGGACACACCGTTAATGAAAAACTGTTTTTT
CDR3: CASSAGHTVNEKLFF

length: 16
V: TRBV18
size: NA
J: TRBJ1-1
D: NA
DNA: TGTGCCAGCTCACCCAGTGAGGGCCACGGGAACACTGAAGCTTTCTTT
CDR3: CASSPSEGHGNTEAFF

length: 13
V: TRBV6-5
size: NA
J: TRBJ1-1
D: TRBD1
DNA: TGTGCCAGCAACCCTACAGGGGGCACTGAAGCTTTCTTT
CDR3: CASNPTGGTEAFF

length: 15
V: TRBV4-2
size: NA
J: TRBJ1-6
D: NA
DNA: TGTGCCAGCAGCCAAGTCGGAGGGTCAAATTCACCCCTCCACTTT
CDR3: CASSQVGGSNSPLHF

length: 15
V: TRBV27
size: NA
J: TRBJ2-1
D: NA
DNA: TGTGCCAGCAGTTTTGTCAGAAGCTCCTACAATGAGCAGTTCTTC
CDR3: CASSFVRSSYNEQFF

length: 15
V: TRBV6-5
size: NA
J: TRBJ2-7
D: TRBD1
DNA: TGTGCCAGCAGGAAGACGGACAGGGGTAGAGACGAGCAGTACTTC
CDR3: CASRKTDRGRDEQYF

length: 17
V: TRBV7-9
size: NA
J: TRBJ1-5
D: NA
DNA: TGTGCCAGCAGTTTCACAAAGGGGGGAGGGAGCAATCAGCCCCAGCATTTT
CDR3: CASSFTKGGGSNQPQHF

length: 17
V: TRBV7-2
size: NA
J: TRBJ2-1
D: TRBD2
DNA: TGTGCCAGCAGCTCTCGGTGGTCTCTAGCGGAGGACAATGAGCAGTTCTTC
CDR3: CASSSRWSLAEDNEQFF

length: 14
V: TRBV5-4
size: NA
J: TRBJ2-5
D: NA
DNA: TGTGCCAGCACTTCCCCCGGGGATCAAGAGACCCAGTACTTC
CDR3: CASTSPGDQETQYF

length: 12
V: TRBV6-6
size: once
J: TRBJ2-5
D: NA
DNA: TGTGCCAGCAGAAGTAGTTCGAAGACCCAGTACTTC
CDR3: CASRSSSKTQYF

length: 15
V: TRBV19
size: once
J: TRBJ1-4
D: TRBD1
DNA: TGTGCCAGTAGTACCAGGGGGCTTAATAATGAAAAACTGTTTTTT
CDR3: CASSTRGLNNEKLFF

length: 12
V: TRBV6-5
size: NA
J: TRBJ1-1
D: NA
DNA: TGTGCCAGCAGTTACCCATACACTGAAGCTTTCTTT
CDR3: CASSYPYTEAFF

length: 13
V: TRBV12-3/TRBV12-4
size: NA
J: TRBJ2-1
D: NA
DNA: TGTGCCAGCGGCGGGAGCCAGGGGAATGAGCAGTTCTTC
CDR3: CASGGSQGNEQFF

length: 15
V: TRBV18
size: NA
J: TRBJ2-7
D: TRBD1
DNA: TGTGCCAGCTCACCCGGGACAGGGGGCGCCTACGAGCAGTACTTC
CDR3: CASSPGTGGAYEQYF

length: 14
V: TRBV11-3
size: NA
J: TRBJ1-1
D: NA
DNA: TGTGCCAGCAGCCGTGACAGTCTGAACACTGAAGCTTTCTTT
CDR3: CASSRDSLNTEAFF

length: 15
V: TRBV5-1
size: NA
J: TRBJ2-3
D: NA
DNA: TGCGCCAGCAGCTTGGGGCAGGGGTCTCCAGATACGCAGTATTTT
CDR3: CASSLGQGSPDTQYF

length: 15
V: TRBV28
size: NA
J: TRBJ1-4
D: NA
DNA: TGTGCCAGCAGTCTACGGAGTTATTTTAATGAAAAACTGTTTTTT
CDR3: CASSLRSYFNEKLFF

length: 14
V: TRBV28
size: NA
J: TRBJ1-2
D: NA
DNA: TGTGCCAGCAGTTTACCAGGAAAATTCTATGGCTACACCTTC
CDR3: CASSLPGKFYGYTF

length: 15
V: TRBV19
size: few
J: TRBJ1-1
D: NA
DNA: TGTGCCAGTAGTATGGGAGGGATTATGAACACTGAAGCTTTCTTT
CDR3: CASSMGGIMNTEAFF

length: 13
V: TRBV2
size: NA
J: TRBJ1-2
D: NA
DNA: TGTGCCAGCAGCCGACAGGCGGACTATGGCTACACCTTC
CDR3: CASSRQADYGYTF

length: 15
V: TRBV6-5
size: NA
J: TRBJ1-1
D: NA
DNA: TGTGCCAGCAGTCCGTCTGGACGGGGGAACACTGAAGCTTTCTTT
CDR3: CASSPSGRGNTEAFF

length: 15
V: TRBV5-1
size: NA
J: TRBJ2-3
D: NA
DNA: TGCGCCAGCAGCTTGGCGGGAGATAGCACAGATACGCAGTATTTT
CDR3: CASSLAGDSTDTQYF

length: 12
V: TRBV7-9
size: NA
J: TRBJ2-5
D: NA
DNA: TGTGCCAGCAGCCCCACGGGAGAGACCCAGTACTTC
CDR3: CASSPTGETQYF

length: 14
V: TRBV28
size: NA
J: TRBJ2-7
D: TRBD2
DNA: TGTGCCAGCAGTCTACCGGGGGGGCTGTACGAGCAGTACTTC
CDR3: CASSLPGGLYEQYF

length: 16
V: TRBV24-1
size: NA
J: TRBJ2-3
D: TRBD1
DNA: TGTGCCACCGCCGGGGACAGGGGGTCGACCACAGATACGCAGTATTTT
CDR3: CATAGDRGSTTDTQYF

length: 15
V: TRBV5-1
size: NA
J: TRBJ2-4
D: TRBD1
DNA: TGCGCCAGCAGCTTGGGTGGGACAGGGGGGAACATTCAGTACTTC
CDR3: CASSLGGTGGNIQYF

length: 20
V: TRBV28
size: many
J: TRBJ2-2
D: TRBD1
DNA: TGTGCCAGCAAACCAACAGGACAGGGGTTAGCAGCGGCGGGGGCCGGGGAGCTGTTTTTT
CDR3: CASKPTGQGLAAAGAGELFF

length: 17
V: TRBV19
size: NA
J: TRBJ1-5
D: NA
DNA: TGTGCCAGTAGTCTCCTTCACCAAGGGGGGGCGGATCAGCCCCAGCATTTT
CDR3: CASSLLHQGGADQPQHF

length: 16
V: TRBV5-5
size: few
J: TRBJ1-5
D: TRBD1
DNA: TGTGCCAGCAGCTTGGCGATCCGGGACAGGGACCAGCCCCAGCATTTT
CDR3: CASSLAIRDRDQPQHF

length: 13
V: TRBV10-2
size: NA
J: TRBJ2-1
D: NA
DNA: TGCGCCAGCAGTGACAGAGGGGGGGGTGAGCAGTTCTTC
CDR3: CASSDRGGGEQFF

length: 15
V: TRBV15
size: NA
J: TRBJ2-7
D: TRBD2
DNA: TGTGCCACCAGCAGAGGGACCGGGACTAGCTTTGAGCAGTACTTC
CDR3: CATSRGTGTSFEQYF

length: 18
V: TRBV21-1
size: NA
J: TRBJ2-4
D: NA
DNA: TGTGCCAGCAGCAAAGGGGCTTCAGAGGGAATAGCCAAAAACATTCAGTACTTC
CDR3: CASSKGASEGIAKNIQYF

length: 13
V: TRBV29-1
size: NA
J: TRBJ1-5
D: NA
DNA: TGCAGCGGCTCGGAGGGCTGGGATCAGCCCCAGCATTTT
CDR3: CSGSEGWDQPQHF

length: 15
V: TRBV5-1
size: NA
J: TRBJ1-6
D: NA
DNA: TGCGCCAGTGAACCGGGAGATGAGATGAATTCACCCCTCCACTTT
CDR3: CASEPGDEMNSPLHF

length: 16
V: TRBV11-3
size: few
J: TRBJ1-6
D: NA
DNA: TGTGCCAGCAGCCCCGGCACCCAGGGCGCGAATTCACCCCTCCACTTT
CDR3: CASSPGTQGANSPLHF

length: 17
V: TRBV11-3
size: NA
J: TRBJ2-5
D: TRBD1
DNA: TGTGCCAGCAGCTTTCGGCGGGGGACAGGGGGTCAAGAGACCCAGTACTTC
CDR3: CASSFRRGTGGQETQYF

length: 15
V: TRBV19
size: NA
J: TRBJ2-7
D: TRBD1
DNA: TGTGCCAGTAGTATCGCGACAGGGCTTATCTACGAGCAGTACTTC
CDR3: CASSIATGLIYEQYF

length: 15
V: TRBV6-5
size: NA
J: TRBJ2-1
D: TRBD2
DNA: TGTGCCAGCAGTTATGAAGGGACTAGCGGGAGGGAGCAGTTCTTC
CDR3: CASSYEGTSGREQFF

length: 14
V: TRBV7-2
size: NA
J: TRBJ2-7
D: TRBD2
DNA: TGTGCCAGCGCCTTAGCGGGAGGGCGGTACGAGCAGTACTTC
CDR3: CASALAGGRYEQYF

length: 15
V: TRBV11-1
size: NA
J: TRBJ2-3
D: NA
DNA: TGTGCCAGCAGCGCTAGACAGGCCGATACAGATACGCAGTATTTT
CDR3: CASSARQADTDTQYF

length: 13
V: TRBV28
size: NA
J: TRBJ2-1
D: NA
DNA: TGTGCCAGCAGTTTGCCTAGACGGGGTGAGCAGTTCTTC
CDR3: CASSLPRRGEQFF

length: 14
V: TRBV28
size: NA
J: TRBJ2-7
D: NA
DNA: TGTGCCAGCAGTTTAGTCCGTCGAGACTACGAGCAGTACTTC
CDR3: CASSLVRRDYEQYF

length: 15
V: TRBV5-6
size: NA
J: TRBJ2-7
D: NA
DNA: TGTGCCAGCAGCTTCGCAGGGTCCTCGAGATACGAGCAGTACTTC
CDR3: CASSFAGSSRYEQYF

length: 15
V: TRBV5-5
size: NA
J: TRBJ2-3
D: NA
DNA: TGTGCCAGCAGCTTTTTGGAAGGAGGCGCAGATACGCAGTATTTT
CDR3: CASSFLEGGADTQYF